The 21 T cell receptor beta chains below come from one sample, sequenced in a study of blood T cells in healthy people across ages. It was with a sample-barcoded 5' primer and a J-beta primer mix that a second PCR of roughly 7 to 12 cycles was run. TCRdb redid the calling of the 5' RACE reads with MiXCR, one entry per CDR3 protein. This sample carries about a million distinct CDR3 sequences, more than 30% of them seen once, and the ten largest clones take under 15%. Input material: blood. Receptors originate from a man younger than 35 in good health.

The chain couples TRBV13 to TRBJ2-1; possibly TRBD1 for D (5 bases). Germline assignment: CDR1 PRHDT and CDR2 FYEKMQ (reference sequence). The CDR3 consists of 15 residues. The V end was cut by 6 bases, the J end by 2 bases, with 14 bases between. CDR3 DNA sequence: TGTGCCAGCAGAATCAGGACACAGACCTACAATGAGCAGTTCTTC. It translates to CASRIRTQTYNEQFF.

The chain combines TRBV5-1 with TRBJ2-3; 7 bases line up with TRBD2. The CDR3 extends over 14 amino acids. CDR1 and CDR2 from the germline V gene are SGHRS and YFSETQ. Germline trimming cut 1 base from V and 5 bases from J; bases unmatched to any gene: 4. DNA of the CDR3: TGCGCCAGCAGCTTGAATGGGAGGGAAGATACGCAGTATTTT. It yields the protein CASSLNGREDTQYF.

The V and J genes are TRBV27 and TRBJ2-1; 12 bases are a match to TRBD2. Germline-derived CDR1 and CDR2 are MNHEY and SMNVEV (reference sequence). After removal of 5 bases from V and 13 bases from J, the junction contained 21 bases not matched to a gene. The CDR3 contains 18 residues. CDR3 DNA sequence: TGTGCCAGCAGTCCCATCCTAGCGGGGGGGCCTTTCAAGCAGACTCAGTTCTTC. It is translated as CASSPILAGGPFKQTQFF.

This clonotype has at least ten counts. The chain combines TRBV29-1 with TRBJ2-1, with 7 bases matching TRBD1. The CDR3 contains 14 residues. Germline CDR1 reads SQVTM; CDR2 reads ANQGSEA. V lost 8 bases and J lost 9; bases outside the gene matches: 16. This chain's CDR3 is CSLDPGQSTGEQFF. The CDR3 nucleotides read TGCAGCTTGGACCCGGGACAGTCAACGGGTGAGCAGTTCTTC.

J is TRBJ2-1 and V is TRBV21-1; the table gives TRBD2 as D, unverified against the DNA. TRBV21-1 constitutes a pseudogene. This CDR3 comprises 16 residues. The CDR3 region has the DNA TGTGCCAGCAGAAGAACCGGGACTAGAGGGTACAATGAGCAGTTCTTC. This encodes CASRRTGTRGYNEQFF.

This rearrangement joins TRBV19 to TRBJ2-5; possibly TRBD2 for D (5 bases). CDR3 size: 14 residues. Germline loops: CDR1 LNHDA, CDR2 SQIVND (reference sequence). Between the trimmed V and J ends, which lost 7 bases and 4 bases, there was a span of 16 bases. This CDR3 reads CASNEGTNGETQYF. Here the CDR3 DNA reads TGTGCCAGTAATGAGGGCACGAACGGAGAGACCCAGTACTTC.

This clonotype occurred a few times. The chain has TRBV7-9 and TRBJ1-6; a possible D gene is TRBD1 (5 bases). CDR1 and CDR2 (germline): SEHNR, FQNEAQ (reference sequence). The CDR3 length is 14 residues. The germline V and J ends were trimmed by 0 bases and 7 bases, with 7 bases remaining between them. The CDR3 region is CASSLASGNSPLHF. The CDR3 DNA follows: TGTGCCAGCAGCTTAGCGTCAGGGAATTCACCCCTCCACTTT.

J is TRBJ1-5 and V is TRBV12-3 or TRBV12-4; TRBD1 matches at 9 bases. The length of the CDR3 is 15 residues. V trimming: 1 base; J trimming: 3 bases; junction bases outside the gene matches: 1. The chain's CDR3 is CASSLGTGANQPQHF. Here the CDR3 DNA reads TGTGCCAGCAGTTTAGGGACAGGGGCCAATCAGCCCCAGCATTTT.

Remarks on this clonotype: An end of the junction differs from the germline gene, which may be a read error. V is TRBV4-1 and J is TRBJ2-2; D not certain. CDR3 length: 16 residues. Per the germline V gene, CDR1 is MGHRA and CDR2 is YSYEKL. In DNA, the CDR3 is TGCGCCGGCAGCTCCCGGGCCTACCCTTCGGACGGGGAGCTGTTTTTT. Translation: CAGSSRAYPSDGELFF.

The chain joins TRBV7-2 to TRBJ2-3; D may be TRBD2 (6 bases). CDR3 length: 16 amino acids. V was pared by 5 bases and J by 2 bases, with 17 bases between. The germline gives CDR1 SGHTA, CDR2 FQGNSA. CDR3 bases: TGTGCCAGCAGCCCTTGGGGCGGGGCCCACACAGATACGCAGTATTTT. Translation gives CASSPWGGAHTDTQYF.

The table lists this clonotype with a few counts. The rearrangement uses TRBV21-1 and TRBJ2-1; the D call TRBD2 from the table was never checked on the DNA. TRBV21-1 is an annotated pseudogene. The CDR3 loop spans 15 amino acids. The CDR3 coding sequence is TGTGCCAGCAGCAATTCGAGGGTCCGTTACCATGAGCAGTTCTTC. Its protein product is CASSNSRVRYHEQFF.

V and J are TRBV12-3 or TRBV12-4 and TRBJ1-1, with D unresolved. Trimming removed 7 bases at V and 3 bases at J, with 12 bases between. The CDR3 consists of 13 residues. This CDR3 reads CASNPDGDTEAFF. The CDR3 DNA is TGTGCCAGCAACCCGGACGGTGACACTGAAGCTTTCTTT.

This chain uses TRBV27 with TRBJ1-1; 8 nucleotides match TRBD1. CDR1 and CDR2 from the germline V gene are MNHEY and SMNVEV (reference sequence). J lost 6 bases, V lost 7 bases, and 16 bases had no gene match. The CDR3 extends over 16 amino acids. In nucleotides, the CDR3 is TGTGCCAGCAAAACAAATCAAAACAGGGGGTATGCTGAAGCTTTCTTT. Translating gives CASKTNQNRGYAEAFF.

This clonotype has ten or more counts. This sequence joins TRBV10-3 and TRBJ2-3; TRBD2 aligns across 7 bases. The V gene end was trimmed by 0 bases and the J gene end by 2 bases; junction bases not matched to a gene: 8. CDR3 length equals 17 residues. CDR1 ENHRY and CDR2 SYGVKD come from the germline V gene. CDR3 bases: TGTGCCATCAGTGAGTCTATGTCTAGCGGATACACAGATACGCAGTATTTT. Protein sequence: CAISESMSSGYTDTQYF.

A few counts support this clonotype. V and J are TRBV5-6 and TRBJ2-2; either TRBD1 or TRBD2 may fit D (5 bases each). Germline V CDR1 and CDR2: SGHDT, YYEEEE. The CDR3 loop spans 18 amino acids. V lost 0 bases to trimming and J lost 4 bases, with 19 bases between them. The CDR3, as DNA: TGTGCCAGCAGCTTGGAATCTCCGATCCGGGGACCCACCGGGGAGCTGTTTTTT. Its translation is CASSLESPIRGPTGELFF.

The V call is TRBV7-2, the J call TRBJ2-3, with D possibly matching TRBD1 (5 bases). V was pared by 2 bases and J by 1 base, with 16 bases between. In germline, CDR1 is SGHTA, CDR2 FQGNSA. The CDR3 is made up of 17 amino acids. The CDR3 spells CASSLLQGPLGTDTQYF. The CDR3, as DNA: TGTGCCAGCAGCTTACTCCAGGGCCCTTTGGGCACAGATACGCAGTATTTT.

The genes are TRBV7-9 and TRBJ2-3; D assignment may be TRBD1 or TRBD2 (7 bases each). Germline assignment: CDR1 SEHNR and CDR2 FQNEAQ (reference sequence). The CDR3 is 15 amino acids. Between the trimmed V and J ends, which lost 5 bases and 3 bases, there was a span of 15 bases. In nucleotides, the CDR3 is TGTGCCAGCAGCCCAGGGACAGCGGGGACAGATACGCAGTATTTT. Translated, it gives CASSPGTAGTDTQYF. Together with reference TRBV7-9 and TRBJ2-3, the CDR3 gives the full variable domain: DTGVSQNPRHKITKRGQNVTFRCDPISEHNRLYWYRQTLGQGPEFLTYFQNEAQLEKSRLLSDRFSAERPKGSFSTLEIQRTEQGDSAMYLCASSPGTAGTDTQYFGPGTRLTVL.

The chain employs TRBV6-1 and TRBJ2-7; TRBD2 is a possible D gene (6 bases). Germline CDR1 reads MNHNS; CDR2 reads SASEGT. Trimming shortened V by 6 bases and J by 3 bases, and 21 bases separated the two germline ends. This CDR3 is built from 16 residues. The CDR3 DNA reads TGTGCCAGCAGGCTAGACCCGGGGACGGGAGACTACGAGCAGTACTTC. Protein product: CASRLDPGTGDYEQYF.

V is TRBV10-3 and J is TRBJ2-7; 9 bases are shared with TRBD1. J lost 3 bases, V lost 6 bases, and 6 bases had no gene match. The CDR3 has 14 residues. CDR1 is ENHRY, CDR2 SYGVKD, per germline. This CDR3 is CAIRTGTGIYEQYF. For the CDR3, the DNA is TGTGCCATCAGGACCGGGACAGGGATCTACGAGCAGTACTTC.

With respect to this clonotype: An end of the junction does not agree with germline; a read error may underlie this. The chain recombines TRBV11-2 with TRBJ2-1; tentatively, D is TRBD2 (5 bases). The CDR3 length is 14 residues. The germline gives CDR1 SGHAT, CDR2 FQNNGV. CDR3 bases: TGTGTCAGCAGCCCCGAGAGGGCCATCAATGAGCAGTTCTTC. Its protein is CVSSPERAINEQFF. The full variable domain, rest sourced from reference TRBV11-2 and TRBJ2-1, is EAGVAQSPRYKIIEKRQSVAFWCNPISGHATLYWYQQILGQGPKLLIQFQNNGVVDDSQLPKDRFSAERLKGVDSTLKIQPAKLEDSAVYLCVSSPERAINEQFFGPGTRLTVL.

The genes are TRBV15 and TRBJ1-1, with D unresolved. The length of the CDR3 is 14 residues. Trimming took 1 base from V and 8 from J, leaving 14 bases between them. Per the germline V gene, CDR1 is LNHNV and CDR2 is YYDKDF (reference sequence). For the CDR3, the DNA is TGTGCCACCAGCAGAGGCCTGGACGTGATCGAAGCTTTCTTT. Its translation is CATSRGLDVIEAFF. Filled out from reference TRBV15 and TRBJ1-1, the complete variable domain reads DAMVIQNPRYQVTQFGKPVTLSCSQTLNHNVMYWYQQKSSQAPKLLFHYYDKDFNNEADTPDNFQSRRPNTSFCFLDIRSPGLGDTAMYLCATSRGLDVIEAFFGQGTRLTVV.